Each of the 30 T cell receptor beta chains below was sequenced from the same sample in a study of control samples from healthy donors and cancer patients. Generated by immunoSEQ multiplex PCR, the TCRdb table keeps only in-frame clones and is missing some. The sample includes around 190,000 clones. Sequenced input: blood. These receptors came from a woman in her 30s in good health.

The chain is built from TRBV6-5 and TRBJ1-3; D remains ambiguous. The CDR3 extends over 11 amino acids. Trimming removed 6 bases at V and 9 bases at J, with 9 bases between. The germline V gene encodes CDR1 MNHEY and CDR2 SVGAGI. The CDR3 DNA reads as TGTGCCAGCAGGGAGCTGTTCACCATATATTTT. It is translated as CASRELFTIYF.

V is TRBV2 and J is TRBJ2-7; 8 positions agree with TRBD2. CDR1 is SNHLY, CDR2 FYNNEI, per germline. J lost 3 bases, V lost 7 bases, and 8 bases had no gene match. The CDR3 has 14 residues. CDR3 DNA sequence: TGTGCCAGCAAGGTCCGTAGCGGGGACTACGAGCAGTACTTC. It is translated as CASKVRSGDYEQYF.

This chain connects TRBV27 to TRBJ2-1; D not resolved. This CDR3 has 15 residues. Trimming took 2 bases from V and 4 from J, leaving 12 bases between them. CDR1 and CDR2 (germline): MNHEY, SMNVEV (reference sequence). The CDR3 sequence is CASSLSQDPYNEQFF. In nucleotides, the CDR3 is TGTGCCAGCAGTTTAAGTCAGGACCCGTACAATGAGCAGTTCTTC.

This chain joins TRBV19 and TRBJ2-1; TRBD2 agrees at 8 bases. Germline V gene sequence: CDR1 LNHDA, CDR2 SQIVND (reference sequence). This CDR3 has 18 residues. Trimming at V came to 5 bases and at J to 8 bases, leaving 20 bases not matched to a gene. CDR3 nucleotides: TGTGCCAGTAGTGTCCGCCTACCCGGGGGGGCGAAAGGCGATGAGCAGTTCTTC. Translated: CASSVRLPGGAKGDEQFF.

CDR3 amino acids: CASSLGAGDNQPQHF. CDR3 DNA sequence: TGTGCCAGCAGCTTAGGGGCAGGCGACAATCAGCCCCAGCATTTT. This chain uses TRBV7-9 with TRBJ1-5; no reliable D call. The CDR3 contains 15 residues. V gave up 1 base and J gave up 3 bases, with 10 bases separating them. CDR1 is SEHNR, CDR2 FQNEAQ, per germline (reference sequence).

The chain uses TRBV23-1 and TRBJ1-3, with 7 bases lining up with TRBD1. TRBV23-1 is an open reading frame, and its role is uncertain. The V and J ends lost 1 base and 0 bases, in that order; junction bases with no gene match: 6. The CDR3 totals 17 residues. CDR3 loop: CASSQFPTGDSGNTIYF. The CDR3 DNA is TGCGCCAGCAGTCAATTCCCTACAGGGGACTCTGGAAACACCATATATTTT.

The rearrangement uses TRBV13 and TRBJ2-7; D is tentatively TRBD1 or TRBD2 (5 bases each). Per the germline V gene, CDR1 is PRHDT and CDR2 is FYEKMQ (reference sequence). The CDR3 runs 14 residues. V was shortened by 5 bases and J by 5 bases, with 16 bases between the two germline ends. The CDR3 here is CASSLRDGHHEQYF. DNA of the CDR3: TGTGCCAGCAGCCTACGGGACGGGCACCACGAGCAGTACTTC.

The chain combines TRBV18 with TRBJ1-4; TRBD1 matches 10 bases. This CDR3 is built from 14 residues. Trimming at V came to 6 bases and at J to 8 bases, leaving 6 bases not matched to a gene. Germline CDR1 is KGHSH and CDR2 is LQKENI. The CDR3 DNA follows: TGTGCCAGCTCTCGGGACAGGGGTTACGAAAAACTGTTTTTT. Translating gives CASSRDRGYEKLFF.

The CDR3 reads CASSQVAEANYGYTF. CDR3 coding DNA: TGCGCCAGCAGCCAAGTTGCGGAGGCTAACTATGGCTACACCTTC. J is TRBJ1-2 and V is TRBV4-1; D ambiguous. Germline CDR1 reads MGHRA; CDR2 reads YSYEKL. Trimming took 1 base from V and 0 from J, leaving 9 bases between them. The CDR3 is 15 residues long.

The chain couples TRBV6-4 to TRBJ1-2, with unresolved D. The CDR3 loop spans 14 amino acids. Trimming took off 3 bases at V and 6 bases at J, with 14 bases between the two ends. CDR1 MRHNA and CDR2 SNTAGT come from the germline V gene. The DNA of the CDR3 is TGTGCCAGCAGTGAGCAAAGGACTTCGAATGGCTACACCTTC. This translates into CASSEQRTSNGYTF.

V is TRBV7-6 and J is TRBJ2-7; tentatively, D is TRBD1 (6 bases). This CDR3 region has 16 residues. V lost 5 bases, J lost 4 bases, and 21 bases lay in between. In germline, CDR1 is SGHVS, CDR2 FNYEAQ. Here the CDR3 reads CASSPTGRRSRYEQYF. DNA for the CDR3: TGTGCCAGCAGCCCCACAGGGAGAAGATCCCGTTACGAGCAGTACTTC.

The J gene is TRBJ2-7, the V gene TRBV5-6; 9 nucleotides match TRBD1. In germline, CDR1 is SGHDT, CDR2 YYEEEE. J was trimmed by 0 bases and V by 4 bases; bases with no gene match: 8. The CDR3 has 16 amino acids. Written as DNA, the CDR3 is TGTGCCAGCAGCCTTCCCCGGGACAGGGACTCCTACGAGCAGTACTTC. The encoded protein is CASSLPRDRDSYEQYF.

The chain's CDR3 is CASSTRRAGITDTQYF. CDR3 coding DNA: TGTGCCAGCAGCACCCGACGGGCGGGGATCACAGATACGCAGTATTTT. The chain links TRBV6-2 or TRBV6-3 to TRBJ2-3, with D maybe TRBD2 (6 bases). The CDR3 is 16 amino acids. Trimming removed 6 bases from V and 2 bases from J, with 18 bases in between. Germline V gene data show CDR1 as MNHEY and CDR2 as SVGEGT.

The chain links TRBV4-2 to TRBJ2-3; 7 bases match TRBD1. The CDR3 is made up of 15 amino acids. In germline, CDR1 is LGHNA, CDR2 YNFKEQ. J was trimmed by 6 bases and V by 0 bases; bases with no gene match: 6. CDR3 nucleotides: TGTGCCAGCAGCCAAGATCGAGGGGGCCTTGATACGCAGTATTTT. It specifies CASSQDRGGLDTQYF.

V gene TRBV6-5 combines with J gene TRBJ2-7; 7 bases agree with TRBD1. The germline V gene encodes CDR1 MNHEY and CDR2 SVGAGI. The CDR3 runs to 15 residues. V was clipped by 5 bases and J by 5 bases; unmatched bases: 12. The CDR3 nucleotides are TGTGCCAGCAGTCCCTTCTCCAGGGGGAACGACGAGCAGTACTTC. Amino acid sequence: CASSPFSRGNDEQYF.

The chain is built from TRBV3-1 (or the pseudogene TRBV3-2) and TRBJ2-3, with unresolved D. The CDR3 contains 12 residues. V gave up 4 bases and J gave up 1 base, with 3 bases separating them. The V gene's germline CDR1 is LGHDT and CDR2 YNNKEL (reference sequence). The CDR3: CASSPGTDTQYF. The CDR3 DNA is TGTGCCAGCAGCCCCGGCACAGATACGCAGTATTTT.

The J gene is TRBJ2-3, the V gene TRBV6-5; D may be TRBD2 (6 bases). Germline loops: CDR1 MNHEY, CDR2 SVGAGI. The CDR3 runs 15 residues. Trimming took off 6 bases at V and 2 bases at J, with 15 bases between the two ends. This CDR3 reads CASRPGTLHTDTQYF. The CDR3, as DNA: TGTGCCAGCAGACCCGGGACTCTCCACACAGATACGCAGTATTTT.

The CDR3 loop reads CASSYPRDGNQPQHF. The CDR3 nucleotides read TGTGCCAGCAGTTACCCCCGGGACGGTAATCAGCCCCAGCATTTT. The genes are TRBV6-6 and TRBJ1-5; D is possibly TRBD1 (5 bases). The CDR3 covers 15 residues. From germline, CDR1 is MNHNY and CDR2 SVGAGI (reference sequence). The V gene lost 2 bases and the J gene lost 4 bases, with 12 bases spanning the gap.

The chain links TRBV6-4 to TRBJ2-3, with a weak D call TRBD2 (6 bases). The germline CDR1 and CDR2 sequences are MRHNA and SNTAGT. Trimming pared 4 bases from V and 4 bases from J, leaving 12 bases between. The CDR3 has 14 amino acids. The CDR3 reads CASSVTGVSDTQYF. Written as DNA, the CDR3 is TGTGCCAGCAGTGTCACGGGGGTCTCAGATACGCAGTATTTT.

The genes are TRBV10-3 and TRBJ1-1, with no clear D. This CDR3 comprises 13 residues. V was cut by 4 bases and J by 5 bases, with 11 bases left in between. CDR1 and CDR2 from the germline V gene are ENHRY and SYGVKD. As DNA, the CDR3 is TGTGCCATCAGTGCAGGAGGCGTAACTGAAGCTTTCTTT. Translating it yields CAISAGGVTEAFF.

The J gene is TRBJ2-2, the V gene TRBV4-2, with D tentatively TRBD2 (6 bases). Trimming left V 0 bases short and J 10 bases short, with 12 bases between. Germline assignment: CDR1 LGHNA and CDR2 YNFKEQ. The CDR3 is 14 residues long. The CDR3 DNA reads TGTGCCAGCAGCCAAGATGCACTAGCATCGGAGCTGTTTTTT. Its translation is CASSQDALASELFF.

The chain uses TRBV6-4 and TRBJ1-2, with TRBD1 as a possible D gene (5 bases). V was trimmed by 2 bases and J by 0 bases, leaving 10 bases between them. This CDR3 is 15 amino acids long. The germline V gene has CDR1 MRHNA and CDR2 SNTAGT. The CDR3: CASSDAGTTNYGYTF. CDR3 in DNA: TGTGCCAGCAGTGACGCCGGGACGACTAACTATGGCTACACCTTC.

The V gene is TRBV27, the J gene TRBJ1-6, with TRBD1 as a possible D gene (5 bases). V was shortened by 1 base and J by 7 bases, with 11 bases between the two germline ends. The CDR3 totals 15 residues. Germline V gives CDR1 MNHEY, CDR2 SMNVEV (reference sequence). The CDR3 is CASSLWGVGNSPLHF. The CDR3 DNA reads TGTGCCAGCAGTTTATGGGGGGTAGGCAATTCACCCCTCCACTTT.

This sequence joins TRBV6-6 and TRBJ1-4; 7 bases align to TRBD1. Germline CDR1 MNHNY, CDR2 SVGAGI (reference sequence). V gave up 6 bases and J gave up 8 bases; unmatched junction bases: 12. The CDR3 covers 15 residues. CDR3 in amino acids: CASRASDRVEEKLFF. In DNA, the CDR3 is TGTGCCAGCAGGGCATCAGACAGGGTTGAGGAAAAACTGTTTTTT.

The chain has TRBV28 and TRBJ1-1; the D is unclear. The CDR3 loop spans 12 amino acids. Germline CDR1 MDHEN, CDR2 SYDVKM. The V end lost 3 bases, the J end lost 0 bases, and 2 bases lay between the germline ends. The CDR3 sequence is CASSFLNTEAFF. For the CDR3, the DNA is TGTGCCAGCAGTTTTTTGAACACTGAAGCTTTCTTT.

Worth noting for this clone: At one boundary the junction diverges from the germline segment, which might be a read error. The chain couples TRBV7-2 to TRBJ1-4, with D possibly matching TRBD1 (6 bases). CDR3 length: 14 residues. CDR1 and CDR2 (germline): SGHTA, FQGNSA. The chain's CDR3 is CASSFRGGPVSMYF. For the CDR3, the DNA is TGTGCCAGCAGCTTTAGGGGGGGACCGGTCTCGATGTATTTT. Filled out from reference TRBV7-2 and TRBJ1-4, the complete variable domain reads GAGVSQSPSNKVTEKGKDVELRCDPISGHTALYWYRQSLGQGLEFLIYFQGNSAPDKSGLPSDRFSAERTGGSVSTLTIQRTQQEDSAVYLCASSFRGGPVSMYFGSGTQLSVL.

The chain couples TRBV28 to TRBJ1-1; TRBD1 agrees at 9 bases. Germline values: CDR1 MDHEN, CDR2 SYDVKM. There are 15 residues in the CDR3. V dropped 5 bases and J dropped 1; count of bases not matched to a gene: 5. CDR3 in DNA: TGTGCCAGCAGTCCCGGGACAGGGACGAACACTGAAGCTTTCTTT. Residues: CASSPGTGTNTEAFF.

The rearrangement joins TRBV6-5 to TRBJ2-1, with 11 bases lining up with TRBD2. This CDR3 has 15 residues. Germline V gives CDR1 MNHEY, CDR2 SVGAGI. V lost 0 bases, J lost 6 bases, and 1 base stayed unmatched. CDR3 bases: TGTGCCAGCAGTTACTCGGGACTAGCGGCCAATGAGCAGTTCTTC. The encoded protein is CASSYSGLAANEQFF.

This chain links TRBV5-1 with TRBJ2-1, with D hard to call. The CDR3 is made up of 14 amino acids. Trimming removed 5 bases from V and 7 bases from J, with 16 bases in between. Germline CDR1 SGHRS, CDR2 YFSETQ. CDR3 in amino acids: CASSIVSTQNEQFF. Here the CDR3 DNA reads TGCGCCAGCAGTATTGTCAGCACCCAAAATGAGCAGTTCTTC.

This rearrangement joins TRBV6-4 to TRBJ2-3; 8 nucleotides line up with TRBD2. The germline CDR1 and CDR2 sequences are MRHNA and SNTAGT. There are 15 residues in the CDR3. J lost 2 bases, V lost 3 bases, and 4 bases had no gene match. The CDR3 loop is CASSEEAGVTDTQYF. The DNA for the CDR3 is TGTGCCAGCAGTGAAGAAGCGGGGGTCACAGATACGCAGTATTTT.